Following are 26 T cell receptor beta chains from one sample sequenced in a study of molecular identifiers for immune sequencing clone quantification. MiXCR was run by TCRdb on the PCR reads, yielding one entry per CDR3 protein. The sample holds approximately 550,000 distinct CDR3 sequences, 20% to 25% seen once. Material for sequencing was naive CD8+ T cells from blood, with Jurkat cell RNA spiked in. The subset was: FACS-sorted CD8+CD4-CCR7+CD45RA+ naive T cells. Receptors were obtained from a human donor in good health. Some libraries in this study had Jurkat cell RNA spiked in.

This chain joins TRBV4-3 and TRBJ2-7; TRBD1 matches 9 bases. This CDR3 contains 16 residues. Per germline, CDR1 LGHNA and CDR2 YSLEER. V lost 0 bases and J lost 2; bases outside the gene matches: 5. This chain's CDR3 is CASSQDLGTGTYEQYF. DNA for the CDR3: TGCGCCAGCAGCCAAGATCTGGGGACAGGGACCTACGAGCAGTACTTC.

As regards this clonotype: This sequence may be a read error, since a much larger clone differs from it by one base. This rearrangement joins TRBV2 to TRBJ2-7; possibly TRBD2 for D (7 bases). There are 14 residues in the CDR3. Per germline, CDR1 SNHLY and CDR2 FYNNEI. CDR3 protein: CSSTGGGGSYEQYF. In DNA, the CDR3 is TGTTCCAGCACCGGCGGGGGCGGCTCCTACGAGCAGTACTTC.

This clonotype was counted a few times. The rearrangement links TRBV5-1 to TRBJ2-3; the D gene is possibly TRBD1 (6 bases). Germline CDR1 SGHRS, CDR2 YFSETQ. This CDR3 comprises 15 residues. V lost 4 bases and J 2 bases, leaving 14 bases between the germline ends. The CDR3 region has the DNA TGCGCCAGCAGCCCCGGACAGTTCATCACAGATACGCAGTATTTT. It specifies CASSPGQFITDTQYF.

The CDR3 DNA reads as TGTGCCAGTAGTATGGCGGGGGTTAACAATGAGCAGTTCTTC. Its protein product is CASSMAGVNNEQFF. The J gene is TRBJ2-1, the V gene TRBV19, with 7 nucleotides matching TRBD2. Germline V gene data show CDR1 as LNHDA and CDR2 as SQIVND (reference sequence). The CDR3 totals 14 residues. Trimming at V came to 3 bases and at J to 5 bases, leaving 4 bases not matched to a gene.

For this clonotype: At one end the junction does not follow the germline gene, possibly because of a read error. The chain combines TRBV4-3 with TRBJ2-4, with D perhaps matching TRBD2 (5 bases). The CDR3 spans 14 residues. CDR1 is LGHNA and CDR2 is YSLEER in the germline V gene. The CDR3 DNA follows: TGCGCCAGCAGCCGAAATCTAGCCAAAAACATTCGGTACTTC. This gives the protein CASSRNLAKNIRYF.

This clonotype was detected ten times or more. The chain uses TRBV30 and TRBJ1-1; D remains ambiguous. The V end was cut by 2 bases, the J end by 5 bases, with 6 bases between. CDR3 length: 11 amino acids. Germline loops: CDR1 GTSNPN, CDR2 SVGIG (reference sequence). This chain's CDR3 is CAWSPTTEAFF. The CDR3 region has the DNA TGTGCCTGGAGTCCGACAACTGAAGCTTTCTTT.

The chain combines TRBV10-2 with TRBJ1-6; D gene unclear. The CDR3 extends over 13 amino acids. CDR1 is WSHSY and CDR2 is SAAADI in the germline V gene. The V end lost 4 bases, the J end lost 9 bases, and 10 bases lay between the germline ends. For the CDR3, the DNA is TGCGCCAGCAGTGTTGGATCCGGTTCACCCCTCCACTTT. Translating it yields CASSVGSGSPLHF.

This clonotype was counted a few times. The chain has TRBV6-5 and TRBJ2-1; 10 bases are shared with TRBD2. Germline V gene data show CDR1 as MNHEY and CDR2 as SVGAGI. The CDR3 extends over 15 amino acids. Trimming cost V 2 bases and J 6 bases; bases outside gene matches: 4. CDR3 loop: CASSYNSGGFNEQFF. The CDR3 nucleotides read TGTGCCAGCAGTTACAATAGCGGGGGGTTCAATGAGCAGTTCTTC.

In regard to this clonotype: Just one base apart from a much larger clone, this may be a read error. Because the CDR3 is missing its conserved closing phenylalanine or tryptophan, this is likely a read error. This chain links TRBV7-6 with TRBJ1-1; D perhaps matches TRBD1 (5 bases). Trimming removed 1 base from V and 4 bases from J, with 10 bases in between. CDR3 length: 14 amino acids. Germline values: CDR1 SGHVS, CDR2 FNYEAQ. CDR3 bases: TGTGCCAGCAGCTTAGGGGCAGGGACCACTGAAGCTTTCTCT. Protein: CASSLGAGTTEAFS.

The chain joins TRBV12-3 or TRBV12-4 to TRBJ1-4; perhaps TRBD1 as D (5 bases). Between the trimmed V and J ends, which lost 5 bases and 12 bases, there was a span of 22 bases. CDR3 length equals 15 residues. CDR3 loop: CASSPNPGLREELFF. CDR3 sequence (DNA): TGTGCCAGCAGTCCGAATCCGGGACTTCGGGAAGAACTGTTTTTT.

About this clonotype: Mismatch with germline at one junction end may stem from a read error. The chain joins TRBV4-3 to TRBJ2-6; perhaps TRBD1 as D (5 bases). The CDR3 contains 17 residues. CDR1 is LGHNA, CDR2 YSLEER, per germline. The CDR3 sequence is CASSQALEVTGANVLAF. The CDR3 region has the DNA TGCGCCAGCAGCCAAGCTCTAGAGGTTACTGGGGCCAACGTCCTGGCTTTC.

This clonotype was seen repeatedly, ten times or more. The chain carries TRBV7-2 and TRBJ2-7; D gene uncertain. Trimming pared 2 bases from V and 5 bases from J, leaving 10 bases between. The CDR3 spans 13 residues. Germline V lookup: CDR1 SGHTA, CDR2 FQGNSA. CDR3 coding DNA: TGTGCCAGCAGCTTACAGGAAAGGCACGAGCAGTACTTC. As protein: CASSLQERHEQYF.

V and J are TRBV12-5 and TRBJ1-5, with unresolved D. V gave up 3 bases and J gave up 0 bases, with 3 bases separating them. The CDR3 has 13 residues. Germline CDR1 and CDR2: LGHNT and FRNRAP. CDR3 in amino acids: CASGLNSNQPQHF. Here the CDR3 DNA reads TGTGCTAGTGGTTTAAATAGCAATCAGCCCCAGCATTTT.

Only a few counts were recorded for this clonotype. The chain uses TRBV12-3 or TRBV12-4 and TRBJ2-5; a weak D match, TRBD1 (6 bases). V was shortened by 5 bases and J by 5 bases, with 21 bases between the two germline ends. CDR3 size: 16 residues. CDR3 residues: CASSPKAGAAEETQYF. DNA for the CDR3: TGTGCCAGCAGTCCAAAGGCAGGGGCCGCGGAGGAGACCCAGTACTTC.

This clonotype occurred a few times. The V call is TRBV12-3 or TRBV12-4, the J call TRBJ2-5; a possible D gene is TRBD2 (6 bases). Trimming stripped 3 bases from V and 1 base from J, with 6 bases between. The CDR3 runs 13 residues. Here the CDR3 DNA reads TGTGCCAGCAGTTTCGGGAGCCAAGAGACCCAGTACTTC. This sequence encodes CASSFGSQETQYF.

As regards this clonotype: At one of its ends the junction is not consistent with the germline gene, which may arise from a read error. The rearrangement uses TRBV29-1 and TRBJ2-6, with D unresolved. Germline V CDR1 and CDR2: SQVTM, ANQGSEA. The CDR3 runs 14 residues. CDR3: CSIEGEFGANVLTF. Written as DNA, the CDR3 is TGCAGCATTGAAGGTGAATTCGGGGCCAACGTCCTGACTTTC.

The sample holds a few counts of this clonotype. A much larger clone differs by one base, so this may be a read error. V and J are TRBV6-2 or TRBV6-3 and TRBJ2-7; D gene ambiguous. Germline V gene sequence: CDR1 MNHEY, CDR2 SVGEGT. The CDR3 consists of 13 residues. The CDR3 region has the DNA TGTGCCGGCAGTTACTCGAACCAGCACGAGCAGTACTTC. Encoded protein: CAGSYSNQHEQYF.

As concerns this clonotype: A much bigger clone sits one base away, suggesting this may be a read error. The V gene is TRBV9, the J gene TRBJ2-2, with D maybe TRBD1 (5 bases). Trimming removed 9 bases at V and 3 bases at J, with 9 bases between. Germline loops: CDR1 SGDLS, CDR2 YYNGEE. The CDR3 loop spans 12 amino acids. The CDR3 is CANRKDTGELFF. For the CDR3, the DNA is TGTGCCAACAGGAAGGACACCGGGGAGCTGTTTTTT. Based on the CDR3 plus reference TRBV9 and TRBJ2-2, the full variable domain is DSGVTQTPKHLITATGQRVTLRCSPRSGDLSVYWYQQSLDQGLQFLIQYYNGEERAKGNILERFSAQQFPDLHSELNLSSLELGDSALYFCANRKDTGELFFGEGSRLTVL.

The genes are TRBV3-1 and TRBJ1-2; no firm D call. Per germline, CDR1 LGHDT and CDR2 YNNKEL (reference sequence). This CDR3 is built from 15 residues. Trimming took off 4 bases at V and 1 base at J, with 13 bases between the two ends. DNA of the CDR3: TGTGCCAGCAGCCGGCACAGAGATATTAACTATGGCTACACCTTC. Translating gives CASSRHRDINYGYTF.

This clonotype was seen ten or more times. The rearrangement joins TRBV6-6 to TRBJ2-3; TRBD1 agrees at 9 bases. The CDR3 totals 15 residues. Germline lookup yields CDR1 MNHNY and CDR2 SVGAGI (reference sequence). The junction had 7 bases not matched to a gene; V was cut back by 4 bases and J by 5 bases. As DNA, the CDR3 is TGTGCCAGCAGTTTTACGGGACAGGGCAGAGATACGCAGTATTTT. This sequence encodes CASSFTGQGRDTQYF.

This clonotype was seen many times. The gene calls are TRBV9 and TRBJ2-3; 7 bases agree with TRBD1. Trimming at V came to 0 bases and at J to 2 bases, leaving 0 bases not matched to a gene. The CDR3 loop spans 14 amino acids. Per germline, CDR1 SGDLS and CDR2 YYNGEE. The CDR3 loop is CASSVEGATDTQYF. DNA for the CDR3: TGTGCCAGCAGCGTAGAGGGGGCCACAGATACGCAGTATTTT.

Ten or more counts support this clonotype. This sequence joins TRBV20-1 and TRBJ2-3, with TRBD2 identical over 14 bases. CDR1 is DFQATT and CDR2 is SNEGSKA in the germline V gene (reference sequence). The CDR3 has 15 residues. The junction had 8 bases not matched to a gene; V was cut back by 3 bases and J by 9 bases. CDR3 nucleotides: TGCAGTGCTAGCTTAGGACTAGCGGGGGGTGCAACGCAGTATTTT. Translating it yields CSASLGLAGGATQYF.

This clonotype was seen a handful of times. This CDR3 is CASSYFGSAKNIQYF. The CDR3 DNA reads as TGTGCCAGCAGTTACTTCGGGTCAGCCAAAAACATTCAGTACTTC. This chain joins TRBV6-2 or TRBV6-3 and TRBJ2-4; D call uncertain. V lost 1 base, J lost 0 bases, and 7 bases lay in between. This CDR3 is built from 15 residues. CDR1 is MNHEY and CDR2 is SVGEGT in the germline V gene.

V and J are TRBV19 and TRBJ2-5, with D possibly matching TRBD2 (5 bases). The germline V gene encodes CDR1 LNHDA and CDR2 SQIVND (reference sequence). The CDR3 is 16 residues long. Trimming removed 5 bases from V and 5 bases from J, with 21 bases in between. CDR3 nucleotide sequence: TGTGCCAGTAGTCCCATGTACGTCTCTCCGGGGGAGACCCAGTACTTC. Encoded protein: CASSPMYVSPGETQYF.

V is TRBV4-3 and J is TRBJ2-7, with TRBD2 matching over 7 bases. There are 16 residues in the CDR3. The germline gives CDR1 LGHNA, CDR2 YSLEER. Trimming at V came to 1 base and at J to 6 bases, leaving 12 bases not matched to a gene. The CDR3 here is CASSQVARTSGSEQYF. CDR3 DNA sequence: TGCGCCAGCAGCCAAGTCGCGAGGACTAGTGGTAGCGAGCAGTACTTC.

This clonotype was counted many times. The chain employs TRBV7-9 and TRBJ2-3; the match to TRBD1 covers 7 bases. This CDR3 has 15 residues. V lost 5 bases, J lost 1 base, and 6 bases stayed unmatched. Germline values: CDR1 SEHNR, CDR2 FQNEAQ (reference sequence). In DNA, the CDR3 is TGTGCCAGCAGCGAAGGGACAGAACGCACAGATACGCAGTATTTT. Translating it yields CASSEGTERTDTQYF. Combining the CDR3 with reference TRBV7-9 and TRBJ2-3 gives the whole variable domain DTGVSQNPRHKITKRGQNVTFRCDPISEHNRLYWYRQTLGQGPEFLTYFQNEAQLEKSRLLSDRFSAERPKGSFSTLEIQRTEQGDSAMYLCASSEGTERTDTQYFGPGTRLTVL.